This T cell receptor beta chain originates from a study of CD4 T cells in relation to SARS-CoV-2 and coronaviruses. Uncultured naive and memory CD4+ T cells supplied DNA for deep TCR-beta sequencing. The table came from immunoSEQ multiplex PCR; TCRdb's copy has only in-frame clones and leaves some out. There are about 59,000 clones in the sample; roughly 85% occur only once, and about 1.4% lies in the top ten. CD4+ T cells from unexposed donors were obtained before the COVID-19 pandemic (2011-2018). The CDR3 runs 14 residues. V was cut by 5 bases and J by 0 bases, with 11 bases left in between. CDR1 is SGHTA and CDR2 is FQGNSA in the germline V gene.

The specimen was memory CD4+ T cells from PBMCs. The origin of this receptor is a human donor in good health. V usage is TRBV7-2 and J usage is TRBJ2-7; D call uncertain. The DNA for the CDR3 is TGTGCCAGCAGCCCTAGGGTTATCTCCTACGAGCAGTACTTC. This translates into CASSPRVISYEQYF.